Below are 6 T cell receptor beta chains sequenced from a single sample in a study of T-cell reconstitution after alpha-beta-depleted transplantation in children. A TCRbeta library incorporating unique molecular identifiers was prepared. Each CDR3 protein is one row after TCRdb ran MiXCR on the PCR reads. The sample holds just under 550,000 distinct CDR3 sequences, approximately 20% seen once. This sample comprised PBMCs from the stem cell graft donor, obtained from the stem cell graft. These receptors came from a human donor who donated a stem cell graft to a child with acute lymphoblastic leukemia.

J is TRBJ2-7 and V is TRBV6-5; D is possibly TRBD1 or TRBD2 (6 bases each). Trimming shortened V by 2 bases and J by 5 bases, and 13 bases separated the two germline ends. The CDR3 sequence is 14 residues long. CDR1 and CDR2 (germline): MNHEY, SVGAGI. The CDR3 DNA follows: TGTGCCAGCAGTTACACAGGGAGGTCCCACGAGCAGTACTTC. It translates to CASSYTGRSHEQYF.

The chain joins TRBV7-9 to TRBJ1-3; D is undetermined. CDR3 size: 17 residues. Between the trimmed V and J ends, which lost 4 bases and 4 bases, there was a span of 20 bases. Germline assignment: CDR1 SEHNR and CDR2 FQNEAQ (reference sequence). CDR3 nucleotide sequence: TGTGCCAGCAGCTCCCCCCGCGGGAATATGGGAGGAAACACCATATATTTT. It yields the protein CASSSPRGNMGGNTIYF. The whole variable domain, remainder taken from reference TRBV7-9 and TRBJ1-3, is DTGVSQNPRHKITKRGQNVTFRCDPISEHNRLYWYRQTLGQGPEFLTYFQNEAQLEKSRLLSDRFSAERPKGSFSTLEIQRTEQGDSAMYLCASSSPRGNMGGNTIYFGEGSWLTVV.

The genes are TRBV15 and TRBJ1-5, with D hard to call. Germline lookup yields CDR1 LNHNV and CDR2 YYDKDF (reference sequence). The CDR3 loop spans 15 amino acids. Trimming pared 1 base from V and 0 bases from J, leaving 7 bases between. The CDR3 nucleotides read TGTGCCACCAGCAGAGTCCCTTATAGCAATCAGCCCCAGCATTTT. Its translation is CATSRVPYSNQPQHF.

This clonotype was observed a handful of times. In DNA, the CDR3 is TGTGCCAGCAGCCTTTGGACTAGCGGGATTGTTGCCGGGGAGCTGTTTTTT. Translating it yields CASSLWTSGIVAGELFF. This chain uses TRBV12-3 or TRBV12-4 with TRBJ2-2, with 12 bases that match TRBD2. The CDR3 extends over 17 amino acids. J gave up 6 bases and V 6 bases, and 11 bases lay outside the gene matches.

In its sample, this clonotype was seen a few times. The chain carries TRBV9 and TRBJ2-6; D is perhaps TRBD1 or TRBD2 (8 bases each). Germline values: CDR1 SGDLS, CDR2 YYNGEE. The CDR3 loop spans 21 amino acids. Trimming took 0 bases from V and 2 from J, leaving 24 bases between them. The CDR3 DNA follows: TGTGCCAGCAGCGTAGTCCCTCGGGGGGGCAGGGGGCCGACTGGGGCCAACGTCCTGACTTTC. This codes for CASSVVPRGGRGPTGANVLTF.

This clonotype occurred a few times. This chain uses TRBV6-1 with TRBJ1-3, with 9 bases identical to TRBD1. The CDR3 totals 15 residues. Germline-derived CDR1 and CDR2 are MNHNS and SASEGT. Germline trimming cut 6 bases from V and 0 bases from J; bases unmatched to any gene: 3. In DNA, the CDR3 is TGTGCCAGCAGGACACAGGGGGCCTCTGGAAACACCATATATTTT. Residues: CASRTQGASGNTIYF.